The 32 T cell receptor beta chains below were found in one sample sequenced in a study of T-cell memory formation after mild COVID-19. In TCRdb, the 5' RACE reads were re-called with MiXCR into one record per CDR3 protein. The sample lists 530,000 or so distinct CDR3 sequences; roughly a sixth were seen once. The sample was PBMCs or a T cell subset sorted from them (not recorded which). Every receptor here comes from an adult woman who had mild COVID-19 (a few samples of this study predate the infection). Cell type and time point are not known.

This clonotype was detected only a few times. This chain connects TRBV2 to TRBJ2-7; maybe TRBD1 (6 bases). CDR3 length: 15 amino acids. Germline V CDR1 and CDR2: SNHLY, FYNNEI. Trimming took off 4 bases at V and 2 bases at J, with 15 bases between the two ends. As DNA, the CDR3 is TGTGCCAGCAGTGGGTCCAGGGGATACCCCTACGAGCAGTACTTC. Protein product: CASSGSRGYPYEQYF.

Turning to this clonotype: Germline and junction disagree at one end, which may indicate a read error. V gene TRBV9 combines with J gene TRBJ2-1, with 11 bases aligning to TRBD2. Germline CDR1 and CDR2: SGDLS and YYNGEE. The CDR3 has 19 amino acids. The chain's CDR3 is CASNVVGLAGGPPYNEQFF. CDR3 bases: TGTGCCAGCAACGTAGTAGGTCTAGCGGGAGGCCCCCCCTACAATGAGCAGTTCTTC.

The genes are TRBV4-1 and TRBJ2-1, with D tentatively TRBD1 (5 bases). The germline gives CDR1 MGHRA, CDR2 YSYEKL. The CDR3 runs to 16 residues. V was cut by 0 bases and J by 10 bases, with 19 bases left in between. In nucleotides, the CDR3 is TGCGCCAGCAGCCAAGATAATGAACAGGTCCCCAGGGAGCAGTTCTTC. Translated: CASSQDNEQVPREQFF.

The CDR3 here is CASSLGGQGNSYTF. The CDR3 DNA follows: TGTGCCAGCAGCCTCGGCGGACAGGGTAACAGCTACACCTTC. The chain carries TRBV7-9 and TRBJ1-2, with 8 bases matching TRBD1. V lost 5 bases to trimming and J lost 9 bases; unmatched junction nucleotides: 11. CDR1 is SEHNR, CDR2 FQNEAQ, per germline (reference sequence). This CDR3 spans 14 amino acids.

This chain joins TRBV2 and TRBJ2-7; D is ambiguous. Germline CDR1 is SNHLY and CDR2 is FYNNEI. V lost 2 bases and J 5 bases, leaving 1 base between the germline ends. The CDR3 is made up of 10 amino acids. The CDR3: CASSENEQYF. The CDR3 coding sequence is TGTGCCAGCAGTGAAAACGAGCAGTACTTC.

V gene TRBV7-6 combines with J gene TRBJ2-5, with 8 bases identical to TRBD1. The J segment lost 9 bases and the V segment lost 3 bases, leaving 15 bases of the junction unmatched. The germline CDR1 and CDR2 sequences are SGHVS and FNYEAQ. The CDR3 has 16 residues. This CDR3 reads CASSFGEGTGGLSQYF. CDR3 sequence (DNA): TGTGCCAGCAGCTTCGGAGAAGGGACAGGTGGTTTGTCCCAGTACTTC.

The V call is TRBV15, the J call TRBJ2-1; D is ambiguous. The CDR3 covers 13 residues. With 4 bases removed from V and 9 bases from J, the gap between germline ends came to 13 bases. Germline values: CDR1 LNHNV, CDR2 YYDKDF (reference sequence). CDR3 region: CATSNLYLFEQFF. The DNA of the CDR3 is TGTGCCACCAGCAACTTGTACCTCTTTGAGCAGTTCTTC.

The rearrangement uses TRBV7-2 and TRBJ2-7, with D perhaps TRBD2 (5 bases). Germline-derived CDR1 and CDR2 are SGHTA and FQGNSA. Trimming pared 7 bases from V and 2 bases from J, leaving 15 bases between. The CDR3 covers 14 residues. The chain's CDR3 is CASKAGLGAYEQYF. DNA for the CDR3: TGTGCCAGCAAGGCGGGCCTCGGGGCCTACGAGCAGTACTTC.

There are a few counts of this clonotype. The chain combines TRBV10-3 with TRBJ2-3; 14 bases are shared with TRBD2. Looked up from germline, CDR1 is ENHRY and CDR2 is SYGVKD. Germline trimming cut 6 bases from V and 1 base from J; bases unmatched to any gene: 0. The CDR3 has 15 amino acids. Written as DNA, the CDR3 is TGTGCCATCAGGGGACTAGCGGGAGGCACAGATACGCAGTATTTT. Translating gives CAIRGLAGGTDTQYF.

This clonotype was observed a few times. The J gene is TRBJ1-2, the V gene TRBV20-1; no reliable D call. This CDR3 contains 13 residues. Trimming removed 3 bases at V and 5 bases at J, with 13 bases between. Germline lookup yields CDR1 DFQATT and CDR2 SNEGSKA (reference sequence). The CDR3 DNA follows: TGCAGTGCTAGCGGTACAGTGGGATATGGCTACACCTTC. It specifies CSASGTVGYGYTF.

The chain is built from TRBV9 and TRBJ1-5, with a possible D match to TRBD1 (5 bases). Per germline, CDR1 SGDLS and CDR2 YYNGEE. This CDR3 is built from 16 residues. V was clipped by 0 bases and J by 7 bases, with 17 bases between them. The CDR3 DNA is TGTGCCAGCAGCGTAGAACGGGGCCAGGGAGCGCAGCCCCAGCATTTT. Translating it yields CASSVERGQGAQPQHF. Combining the CDR3 with reference TRBV9 and TRBJ1-5 gives the whole variable domain DSGVTQTPKHLITATGQRVTLRCSPRSGDLSVYWYQQSLDQGLQFLIQYYNGEERAKGNILERFSAQQFPDLHSELNLSSLELGDSALYFCASSVERGQGAQPQHFGDGTRLSIL.

The chain joins TRBV7-2 to TRBJ2-1; 10 nucleotides match TRBD2. CDR3 length: 18 residues. Germline-derived CDR1 and CDR2 are SGHTA and FQGNSA. Trimming took 1 base from V and 5 from J; bases not matched to a gene: 11. The chain's CDR3 is CASSLGWTSGFSHNEQFF. Here the CDR3 DNA reads TGTGCCAGCAGCTTAGGGTGGACTAGCGGTTTTTCTCACAATGAGCAGTTCTTC. The full variable domain, its missing parts supplied by reference TRBV7-2 and TRBJ2-1, is GAGVSQSPSNKVTEKGKDVELRCDPISGHTALYWYRQSLGQGLEFLIYFQGNSAPDKSGLPSDRFSAERTGGSVSTLTIQRTQQEDSAVYLCASSLGWTSGFSHNEQFFGPGTRLTVL.

The V call is TRBV6-6, the J call TRBJ1-4, with 10 positions matching TRBD1. CDR3 size: 14 residues. In germline, CDR1 is MNHNY, CDR2 SVGAGI (reference sequence). Trimming took 6 bases from V and 8 from J; bases not matched to a gene: 6. The CDR3, as DNA: TGTGCCAGCAGCCAGACAGGGGGCGGGGAAAAACTGTTTTTT. Its translation: CASSQTGGGEKLFF.

The chain's CDR3 is CSASRPIAVSTDTQYF. In nucleotides, the CDR3 is TGCAGTGCCAGTCGACCCATAGCGGTGAGCACAGATACGCAGTATTTT. The rearrangement joins TRBV20-1 to TRBJ2-3; tentatively, D is TRBD2 (6 bases). The CDR3 is 16 amino acids. The germline V gene encodes CDR1 DFQATT and CDR2 SNEGSKA (reference sequence). Trimming removed 6 bases at V and 0 bases at J, with 19 bases between.

CDR3 sequence reads: CASSLGSDSYNSPLHF. Written as DNA, the CDR3 is TGCGCCAGCAGCTTGGGCAGCGACTCCTATAATTCACCCCTCCACTTT. This chain uses TRBV5-1 with TRBJ1-6; no clear D. Trimming took 0 bases from V and 0 from J, leaving 7 bases between them. Germline V gene data show CDR1 as SGHRS and CDR2 as YFSETQ. CDR3 length: 16 residues.

This clonotype appeared a few times. V is TRBV7-2 and J is TRBJ2-6, with D tentatively TRBD1 (6 bases). The CDR3 totals 17 residues. Germline V gene data show CDR1 as SGHTA and CDR2 as FQGNSA. Trimming pared 4 bases from V and 2 bases from J, leaving 15 bases between. This CDR3 is CASSSAHRVAGANVLTF. Written as DNA, the CDR3 is TGTGCCAGCAGCTCCGCTCACAGGGTTGCTGGGGCCAACGTCCTGACTTTC.

The chain joins TRBV5-1 to TRBJ2-7; 8 positions agree with TRBD1. The V gene's germline CDR1 is SGHRS and CDR2 YFSETQ. This CDR3 spans 15 amino acids. Trimming took 1 base from V and 6 from J; bases not matched to a gene: 9. The CDR3 is CASSLFDRGLLEQYF. CDR3 in DNA: TGCGCCAGCAGCTTGTTCGACAGGGGTCTCCTCGAGCAGTACTTC.

This clonotype has a handful of counts. This chain connects TRBV9 to TRBJ2-1; D not resolved. Trimming took 0 bases from V and 8 from J, leaving 15 bases between them. Germline CDR1 is SGDLS and CDR2 is YYNGEE. The CDR3 loop spans 15 amino acids. Here the CDR3 DNA reads TGTGCCAGCAGCGTAGGTCAGGCCCGAATCCATGAGCAGTTCTTC. Protein: CASSVGQARIHEQFF.

This sequence joins TRBV19 and TRBJ1-3, with D perhaps matching TRBD1 (5 bases). The V gene's germline CDR1 is LNHDA and CDR2 SQIVND (reference sequence). The V gene lost 5 bases and the J gene lost 4 bases, with 12 bases spanning the gap. This CDR3 is 14 amino acids long. CDR3 in DNA: TGTGCCAGTAGTTTTGGGGCAGGCGGAAACACCATATATTTT. Amino acid sequence: CASSFGAGGNTIYF.

The V call is TRBV18, the J call TRBJ2-1; 7 positions agree with TRBD1. From germline, CDR1 is KGHSH and CDR2 LQKENI. The CDR3 spans 17 residues. Losses at the gene ends were 4 bases for V and 0 bases for J; bases not matched to a gene: 9. CDR3 residues: CASSQRQGRSSYNEQFF. The CDR3 DNA sequence: TGTGCCAGCTCACAGAGACAGGGAAGGAGCTCCTACAATGAGCAGTTCTTC.

This clonotype occurred a few times. The V call is TRBV27, the J call TRBJ2-3, with 10 nucleotides matching TRBD2. The CDR3 is 14 residues long. Germline V lookup: CDR1 MNHEY, CDR2 SMNVEV (reference sequence). The V gene end was trimmed by 4 bases and the J gene end by 6 bases; junction bases not matched to a gene: 4. The CDR3 bases are TGTGCCAGCAGTTATCATAGCGGGGGGGATACGCAGTATTTT. This gives the protein CASSYHSGGDTQYF.

This clonotype was detected only a few times. The J gene is TRBJ2-3, the V gene TRBV12-3 or TRBV12-4; 8 nucleotides align to TRBD2. Germline trimming cut 7 bases from V and 4 bases from J; bases unmatched to any gene: 7. The CDR3 length is 14 residues. The CDR3 reads CASNIAGSADTQYF. DNA of the CDR3: TGTGCCAGCAATATAGCGGGGTCGGCAGATACGCAGTATTTT.

This clonotype occurred once. The chain links TRBV27 to TRBJ1-2; D perhaps matches TRBD1 (5 bases). The CDR3 runs 15 residues. Deletions cut 6 bases from V and 8 bases from J, with 22 bases between. Germline V gene data show CDR1 as MNHEY and CDR2 as SMNVEV (reference sequence). DNA of the CDR3: TGTGCCAGCAGAGATTTACTCCAAGGGGAGGGGGGCTACACCTTC. Residues: CASRDLLQGEGGYTF.

This clonotype was seen a handful of times. This rearrangement joins TRBV24-1 to TRBJ1-2; perhaps TRBD1 as D (6 bases). There are 14 residues in the CDR3. V was pared by 3 bases and J by 2 bases, with 9 bases between. Germline V lookup: CDR1 KGHDR, CDR2 SFDVKD. The chain's CDR3 is CATSDPGQNYGYTF. The CDR3 bases are TGTGCCACCAGTGATCCCGGACAGAACTATGGCTACACCTTC.

This clonotype was counted many times. This chain joins TRBV7-8 and TRBJ2-1; 7 bases are a match to TRBD2. V dropped 5 bases and J dropped 0; count of bases not matched to a gene: 7. Germline V CDR1 and CDR2: SGHVS, FQNEAQ. This CDR3 is built from 16 residues. Written as DNA, the CDR3 is TGTGCCAGCAGCCCCGGGCGGGGGAACTCCTACAATGAGCAGTTCTTC. It is translated as CASSPGRGNSYNEQFF.

This sequence joins TRBV12-3 or TRBV12-4 and TRBJ2-7, with TRBD2 matching 8 bases. The ends lost 8 bases at V and 3 bases at J; junction bases unmatched: 15. The CDR3 totals 16 residues. The CDR3 DNA reads as TGTGCCAGCTCAACCCAAACCGGGAGGGAGGACTACGAGCAGTACTTC. It translates to CASSTQTGREDYEQYF.

This sequence joins TRBV11-2 and TRBJ2-1; the match to TRBD2 covers 12 bases. Germline CDR1 and CDR2: SGHAT and FQNNGV. This CDR3 has 16 amino acids. J was trimmed by 3 bases and V by 5 bases; bases with no gene match: 5. The CDR3 sequence: CASSVRLAGVYNEQFF. In nucleotides, the CDR3 is TGTGCCAGCAGCGTCAGACTAGCGGGGGTCTACAATGAGCAGTTCTTC. The full variable domain, completed using reference TRBV11-2 and TRBJ2-1, is EAGVAQSPRYKIIEKRQSVAFWCNPISGHATLYWYQQILGQGPKLLIQFQNNGVVDDSQLPKDRFSAERLKGVDSTLKIQPAKLEDSAVYLCASSVRLAGVYNEQFFGPGTRLTVL.

This clonotype showed up just a few times. DNA of the CDR3: TGTGCCAGCAGGATCGCGGGAGCGGGGGACAATGAGCAGTTCTTC. Translation gives CASRIAGAGDNEQFF. The genes are TRBV5-6 and TRBJ2-1; 8 bases line up with TRBD2. CDR3 length: 15 amino acids. Unmatched junction bases numbered 9, after V lost 5 bases and J lost 5 bases. From germline, CDR1 is SGHDT and CDR2 YYEEEE.

The chain employs TRBV12-3 or TRBV12-4 and TRBJ2-7, with D unresolved. The CDR3 length is 14 residues. Trimming pared 4 bases from V and 5 bases from J, leaving 15 bases between. The CDR3 is CASSSAAGQDEQYF. CDR3 nucleotide sequence: TGTGCCAGCAGTTCCGCCGCCGGGCAGGACGAGCAGTACTTC.

This clonotype appeared many times. The chain carries TRBV7-2 and TRBJ2-1; the D gene is possibly TRBD2 (6 bases). CDR1 is SGHTA, CDR2 FQGNSA, per germline. Deletions cut 3 bases from V and 4 bases from J, with 19 bases between. The CDR3 length is 17 residues. As DNA, the CDR3 is TGTGCCAGCAGCTTTTTTGCTGTAGTGGGGGGATACAATGAGCAGTTCTTC. This codes for CASSFFAVVGGYNEQFF.

V usage is TRBV7-9 and J usage is TRBJ2-1; D may correspond to TRBD1 or TRBD2 (5 bases each). The CDR3 totals 12 residues. The germline gives CDR1 SEHNR, CDR2 FQNEAQ (reference sequence). V was shortened by 5 bases and J by 10 bases, with 12 bases between the two germline ends. This CDR3 is CASSKGEREQFF. CDR3 DNA sequence: TGTGCCAGCAGCAAAGGGGAGAGAGAGCAGTTCTTC. Full variable domain (remainder filled in from reference TRBV7-9 and TRBJ2-1): DTGVSQNPRHKITKRGQNVTFRCDPISEHNRLYWYRQTLGQGPEFLTYFQNEAQLEKSRLLSDRFSAERPKGSFSTLEIQRTEQGDSAMYLCASSKGEREQFFGPGTRLTVL.

The CDR3 sequence is CASSLVSLAGYYNEQFF. The CDR3 region has the DNA TGTGCCAGCAGCTTAGTTTCACTAGCGGGTTACTACAATGAGCAGTTCTTC. This sequence joins TRBV7-6 and TRBJ2-1; 9 bases fit TRBD2. The CDR3 runs 17 residues. The germline V gene has CDR1 SGHVS and CDR2 FNYEAQ. The V gene end was trimmed by 1 base and the J gene end by 3 bases; junction bases not matched to a gene: 7.